The 21 T cell receptor beta chains below come from one sample, sequenced in a study of control samples from healthy donors and cancer patients. Using immunoSEQ multiplex PCR, the repertoire was profiled, and TCRdb retains in-frame clones only, with some absent. This sample has roughly 370,000 clones, with roughly 90% found just once. Sequenced sample: PBMCs. The receptors here all came from a man aged 35-49 years with head and neck cancer.

This chain joins TRBV10-1 and TRBJ2-3, with 8 bases that match TRBD2. The CDR3 loop spans 14 amino acids. After removal of 6 bases from V and 6 bases from J, the junction contained 8 bases not matched to a gene. CDR1 is WNHNN, CDR2 SYGVQD, per germline (reference sequence). CDR3 amino acids: CASRASGSWDTQYF. The CDR3 region has the DNA TGCGCCAGCAGGGCGAGCGGGAGCTGGGATACGCAGTATTTT.

The chain uses TRBV14 and TRBJ1-3; 8 nucleotides agree with TRBD1. In germline, CDR1 is SGHDN, CDR2 FVKESK. V was pared by 3 bases and J by 0 bases, with 7 bases of the junction left unmatched. This CDR3 has 17 amino acids. The CDR3 coding sequence is TGTGCCAGCAGCCACGTCGGGGACAGGCTCTCTGGAAACACCATATATTTT. Amino acids: CASSHVGDRLSGNTIYF.

The chain uses TRBV6-4 and TRBJ2-7, with 11 bases fitting TRBD1. The CDR3 loop spans 14 amino acids. The germline V gene encodes CDR1 MRHNA and CDR2 SNTAGT. Trimming at V came to 5 bases and at J to 6 bases, leaving 6 bases not matched to a gene. CDR3 coding DNA: TGTGCCAGCAGTAACCGGACAGGGGGCGCCGAGCAGTACTTC. This gives the protein CASSNRTGGAEQYF.

The gene calls are TRBV5-6 and TRBJ1-1; D uncertain. The V gene's germline CDR1 is SGHDT and CDR2 YYEEEE. V was trimmed by 5 bases and J by 0 bases, leaving 11 bases between them. This CDR3 comprises 14 residues. CDR3 protein: CASSLSGLNTEAFF. The CDR3 coding sequence is TGTGCCAGCAGTCTTTCTGGCTTGAACACTGAAGCTTTCTTT.

The chain carries TRBV3-1 (or the pseudogene TRBV3-2) and TRBJ1-1; no definite D call. The CDR3 has 13 residues. Trimming removed 3 bases at V and 1 base at J, with 6 bases between. Germline-derived CDR1 and CDR2 are LGHDT and YNNKEL (reference sequence). The CDR3 is CASSHRRNTEAFF. The CDR3 region has the DNA TGTGCCAGCAGCCACCGTAGGAACACTGAAGCTTTCTTT.

This rearrangement joins TRBV9 to TRBJ1-2; no clear D gene. Between the trimmed V and J ends, which lost 3 bases and 5 bases, there was a span of 17 bases. Germline CDR1 is SGDLS and CDR2 is YYNGEE. The CDR3 has 15 residues. The CDR3 coding sequence is TGTGCCAGCAGCGCCGACCTGACGGGGTGGTATGGCTACACCTTC. Residues: CASSADLTGWYGYTF.

The chain employs TRBV7-6 and TRBJ2-7, with D tentatively TRBD1 or TRBD2 (6 bases each). Germline CDR1 and CDR2: SGHVS and FNYEAQ. CDR3 size: 15 residues. Trimming took 0 bases from V and 0 from J, leaving 9 bases between them. The CDR3 region has the DNA TGTGCCAGCAGCTTAGCGGGGGGCCGCTCCTACGAGCAGTACTTC. The encoded protein is CASSLAGGRSYEQYF.

This chain uses TRBV5-1 with TRBJ1-1, with D possibly TRBD1 on 5 matching bases. The germline V gene encodes CDR1 SGHRS and CDR2 YFSETQ. The CDR3 spans 14 residues. Trimming took off 1 base at V and 1 base at J, with 8 bases between the two ends. As DNA, the CDR3 is TGCGCCAGCAGCTTGTTCGACAGGAACACTGAAGCTTTCTTT. It yields the protein CASSLFDRNTEAFF.

The chain has TRBV5-8 and TRBJ2-7; possibly TRBD2 for D (5 bases). V was trimmed by 0 bases and J by 0 bases, leaving 7 bases between them. The CDR3 runs 14 residues. Germline loops: CDR1 SGHTS, CDR2 YDEGEE. In DNA form, the CDR3 reads TGTGCCAGCAGCTTGGCGGCGGGCTCCTACGAGCAGTACTTC. Amino acids: CASSLAAGSYEQYF.

The V call is TRBV6-6, the J call TRBJ2-1, with D perhaps TRBD1 (6 bases). The CDR3 is made up of 14 amino acids. Trimming pared 8 bases from V and 8 bases from J, leaving 19 bases between. The germline gives CDR1 MNHNY, CDR2 SVGAGI (reference sequence). Here the CDR3 DNA reads TGTGCCAGCTTCCAGGGGAGCCTTAACTATGAGCAGTTCTTC. It codes for CASFQGSLNYEQFF.

The V and J genes are TRBV7-3 and TRBJ2-3; D is perhaps TRBD1 (5 bases). The length of the CDR3 is 13 residues. The germline V gene encodes CDR1 SGHTA and CDR2 FQGTGA. V was trimmed by 3 bases and J by 6 bases, leaving 10 bases between them. CDR3 protein: CASSLSRADTQYF. DNA for the CDR3: TGTGCCAGCAGCTTGAGCAGGGCCGATACGCAGTATTTT. The whole variable domain, remainder taken from reference TRBV7-3 and TRBJ2-3, is GAGVSQTPSNKVTEKGKYVELRCDPISGHTALYWYRQSLGQGPEFLIYFQGTGAADDSGLPNDRFFAVRPEGSVSTLKIQRTERGDSAVYLCASSLSRADTQYFGPGTRLTVL.

As regards this clone: The same CDR3 is also encoded by other DNA sequences in this sample. Here the CDR3 reads CASSLLRSGGLSVGELFF. CDR3 coding DNA: TGTGCCAGCAGCTTGTTAAGATCAGGAGGTCTATCAGTCGGGGAGCTGTTTTTT. The rearrangement joins TRBV5-6 to TRBJ2-2, with a tentative D call TRBD2 (5 bases). V shed 1 base and J shed 7 bases, with 23 bases lying between them. The CDR3 totals 18 residues. Germline V lookup: CDR1 SGHDT, CDR2 YYEEEE.

The J gene is TRBJ2-1, the V gene TRBV28; D unresolved. The CDR3 runs to 14 residues. Between the trimmed V and J ends, which lost 7 bases and 5 bases, there was a span of 15 bases. Germline values: CDR1 MDHEN, CDR2 SYDVKM. The CDR3 DNA is TGTGCCAGCAATCTCATCGGGCTTCACAATGAGCAGTTCTTC. It encodes CASNLIGLHNEQFF.

V is TRBV29-1 and J is TRBJ2-7; no reliable D call. Per germline, CDR1 SQVTM and CDR2 ANQGSEA. V lost 0 bases and J 10 bases, leaving 13 bases between the germline ends. The CDR3 runs 12 residues. CDR3 sequence: CSVEEASLNQYF. DNA for the CDR3: TGCAGCGTTGAAGAGGCCAGCCTGAACCAGTACTTC.

V usage is TRBV15 and J usage is TRBJ2-1; 7 nucleotides agree with TRBD2. The CDR3 is made up of 15 amino acids. Germline CDR1 LNHNV, CDR2 YYDKDF (reference sequence). The J segment lost 7 bases and the V segment lost 1 base, leaving 7 bases of the junction unmatched. CDR3 amino acids: CATSRVFMGGNEQFF. Here the CDR3 DNA reads TGTGCCACCAGCAGAGTTTTTATGGGAGGGAATGAGCAGTTCTTC.

This chain uses TRBV30 with TRBJ1-4; 7 positions match TRBD1. Germline V gene lookup returns CDR1 GTSNPN and CDR2 SVGIG (reference sequence). The ends lost 7 bases at V and 3 bases at J; junction bases unmatched: 8. CDR3 length equals 14 residues. CDR3 region: CALDRSRANEKLFF. CDR3 nucleotides: TGTGCCTTGGACAGGTCCAGAGCTAATGAAAAACTGTTTTTT.

A single count supports this clone. J is TRBJ2-1 and V is TRBV6-4, with TRBD2 matching 12 bases. This CDR3 has 13 residues. Germline V gene sequence: CDR1 MRHNA, CDR2 SNTAGT. Germline trimming cut 4 bases from V and 9 bases from J; bases unmatched to any gene: 1. This chain's CDR3 is CASSASGRGEQFF. CDR3 DNA: TGTGCCAGCAGTGCTAGCGGGAGGGGTGAGCAGTTCTTC.

Here the CDR3 reads CASSPRHRAPGGYEQYF. CDR3 nucleotide sequence: TGTGCCAGTAGCCCTAGGCACCGGGCCCCCGGGGGATACGAGCAGTACTTC. The J gene is TRBJ2-7, the V gene TRBV19, with D perhaps matching TRBD2 (6 bases). Trimming stripped 6 bases from V and 4 bases from J, with 25 bases between. Per the germline V gene, CDR1 is LNHDA and CDR2 is SQIVND (reference sequence). The CDR3 runs 17 residues.

In nucleotides, the CDR3 is TGTGCCAGCAGTTTCCGACAGGGTGGACAGCCCCAGCATTTT. This encodes CASSFRQGGQPQHF. The V call is TRBV28, the J call TRBJ1-5; 7 bases are a match to TRBD1. Germline V gives CDR1 MDHEN, CDR2 SYDVKM. This CDR3 contains 14 residues. V shed 3 bases, J shed 7 bases, and the junction held 6 bases outside the gene matches. Drawing the rest from reference TRBV28 and TRBJ1-5, the complete variable domain is DVKVTQSSRYLVKRTGEKVFLECVQDMDHENMFWYRQDPGLGLRLIYFSYDVKMKEKGDIPEGYSVSREKKERFSLILESASTNQTSMYLCASSFRQGGQPQHFGDGTRLSIL.

This clone has just one count. The V call is TRBV18, the J call TRBJ2-7; 12 bases match TRBD2. The CDR3 consists of 17 residues. Trimming took 0 bases from V and 2 from J; bases not matched to a gene: 5. CDR1 and CDR2 from the germline V gene are KGHSH and LQKENI. The DNA for the CDR3 is TGTGCCAGCTCACCACCGACCCTAGCGGGGGGGGCCTACGAGCAGTACTTC. Translated: CASSPPTLAGGAYEQYF. The complete variable domain, with remaining parts taken from reference TRBV18 and TRBJ2-7, reads NAGVMQNPRHLVRRRGQEARLRCSPMKGHSHVYWYRQLPEEGLKFMVYLQKENIIDESGMPKERFSAEFPKEGPSILRIQQVVRGDSAAYFCASSPPTLAGGAYEQYFGPGTRLTVT.

The rearrangement uses TRBV6-5 and TRBJ1-6; D call uncertain. The CDR3 has 12 residues. CDR1 is MNHEY, CDR2 SVGAGI, per germline. The V and J ends lost 8 bases and 9 bases respectively, with 11 bases between them. In nucleotides, the CDR3 is TGTGCCAGCTGGAAAGTTTCTTCACCCCTCCACTTT. It yields the protein CASWKVSSPLHF.